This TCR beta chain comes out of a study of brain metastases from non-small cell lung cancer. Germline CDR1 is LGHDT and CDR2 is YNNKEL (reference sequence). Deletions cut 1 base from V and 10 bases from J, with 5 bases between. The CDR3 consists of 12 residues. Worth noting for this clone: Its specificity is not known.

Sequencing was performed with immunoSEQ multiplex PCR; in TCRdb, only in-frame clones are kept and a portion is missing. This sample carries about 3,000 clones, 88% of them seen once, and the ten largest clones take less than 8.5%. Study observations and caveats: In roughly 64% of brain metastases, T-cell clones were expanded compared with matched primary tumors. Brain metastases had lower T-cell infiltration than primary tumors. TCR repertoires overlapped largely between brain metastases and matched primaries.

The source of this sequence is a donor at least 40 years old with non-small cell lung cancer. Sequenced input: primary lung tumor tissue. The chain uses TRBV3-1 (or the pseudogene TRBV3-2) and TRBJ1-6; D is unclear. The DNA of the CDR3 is TGTGCCAGCAGCCAAGGAGCGTCACCCCTCCACTTT. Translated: CASSQGASPLHF.